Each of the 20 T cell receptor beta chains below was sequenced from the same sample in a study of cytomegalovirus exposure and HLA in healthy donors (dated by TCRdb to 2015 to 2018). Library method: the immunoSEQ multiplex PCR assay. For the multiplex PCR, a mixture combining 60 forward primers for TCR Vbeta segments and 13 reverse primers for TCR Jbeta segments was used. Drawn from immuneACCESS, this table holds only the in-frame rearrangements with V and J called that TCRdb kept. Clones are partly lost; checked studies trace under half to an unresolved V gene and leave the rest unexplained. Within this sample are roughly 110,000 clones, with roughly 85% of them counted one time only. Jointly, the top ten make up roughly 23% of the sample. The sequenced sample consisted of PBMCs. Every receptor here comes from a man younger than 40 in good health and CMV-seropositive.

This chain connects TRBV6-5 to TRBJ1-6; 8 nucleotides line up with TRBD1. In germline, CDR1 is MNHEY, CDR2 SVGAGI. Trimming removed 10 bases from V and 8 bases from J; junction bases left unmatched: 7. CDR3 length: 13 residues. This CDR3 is CAIQDRADSPLHF. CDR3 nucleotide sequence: TGTGCCATCCAGGACAGGGCGGATTCACCCCTCCACTTT.

This CDR3 reads CASSVDGRGHNEQFF. The CDR3 DNA reads as TGTGCCAGCAGCGTAGACGGGAGGGGCCACAATGAGCAGTTCTTC. The J gene is TRBJ2-1, the V gene TRBV9, with 8 bases identical to TRBD2. J lost 5 bases, V lost 0 bases, and 4 bases had no gene match. The CDR3 has 15 residues. Germline loops: CDR1 SGDLS, CDR2 YYNGEE.

The CDR3 sequence: CASSLDSSREQETQYF. CDR3 bases: TGTGCCAGCAGCTTAGATTCATCGCGGGAGCAAGAGACCCAGTACTTC. The chain joins TRBV11-3 to TRBJ2-5; 7 nucleotides match TRBD2. V dropped 0 bases and J dropped 2; count of bases not matched to a gene: 6. The CDR3 contains 16 residues. Germline CDR1 is SGHNT and CDR2 is YENEEA.

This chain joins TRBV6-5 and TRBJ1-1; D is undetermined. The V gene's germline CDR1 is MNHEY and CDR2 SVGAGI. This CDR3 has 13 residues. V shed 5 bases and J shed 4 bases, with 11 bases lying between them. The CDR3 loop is CASSTKGGTEAFF. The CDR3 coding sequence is TGTGCCAGCAGTACCAAGGGAGGCACTGAAGCTTTCTTT.

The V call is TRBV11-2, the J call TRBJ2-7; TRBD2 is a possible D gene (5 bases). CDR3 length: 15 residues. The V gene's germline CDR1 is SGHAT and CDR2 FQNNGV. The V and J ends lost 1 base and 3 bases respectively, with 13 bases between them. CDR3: CASSLGMGGYYEQYV. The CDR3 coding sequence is TGTGCCAGCAGCTTAGGGATGGGCGGGTACTACGAGCAGTACGTC.

The CDR3: CASSRTGTGVGSPEAFF. The DNA for the CDR3 is TGTGCCAGCAGCCGAACCGGGACAGGAGTTGGAAGCCCTGAAGCTTTCTTT. V is TRBV11-2 and J is TRBJ1-1; 8 bases align to TRBD1. The V and J ends lost 5 bases and 6 bases, in that order; junction bases with no gene match: 17. The CDR3 spans 17 residues. From germline, CDR1 is SGHAT and CDR2 FQNNGV.

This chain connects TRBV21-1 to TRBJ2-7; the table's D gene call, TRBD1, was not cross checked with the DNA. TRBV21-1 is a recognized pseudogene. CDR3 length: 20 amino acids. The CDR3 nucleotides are TGTGCCAGCAGCAAAGCGGCGACAGGGGACCTACAGAAGAGAGCCTACGAGCAGTACGTC. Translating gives CASSKAATGDLQKRAYEQYV.

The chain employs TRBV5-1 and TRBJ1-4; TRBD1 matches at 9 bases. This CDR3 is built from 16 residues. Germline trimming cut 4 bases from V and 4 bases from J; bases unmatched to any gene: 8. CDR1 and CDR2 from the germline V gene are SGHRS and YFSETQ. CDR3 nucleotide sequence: TGCGCCAGCAGCAGGACAGGGGCGTTCAATAATGAAAAACTGTTTTTT. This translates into CASSRTGAFNNEKLFF.

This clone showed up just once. The CDR3, as DNA: TGTGCTAGTGGTTTAGAGGGTGAGACACCCCAGCATTTT. This gives the protein CASGLEGETPQHF. The chain is built from TRBV12-5 and TRBJ1-5; D unclear. This CDR3 comprises 13 residues. Deletions cut 3 bases from V and 10 bases from J, with 13 bases between. The germline V gene encodes CDR1 LGHNT and CDR2 FRNRAP.

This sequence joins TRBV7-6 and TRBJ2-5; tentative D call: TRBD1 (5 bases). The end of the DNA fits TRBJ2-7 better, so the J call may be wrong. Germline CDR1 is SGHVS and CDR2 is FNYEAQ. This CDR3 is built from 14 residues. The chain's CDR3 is CASSLVKGNAEQYF. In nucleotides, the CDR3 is TGTGCCAGCAGCTTAGTGAAGGGGAATGCCGAGCAGTACTTC.

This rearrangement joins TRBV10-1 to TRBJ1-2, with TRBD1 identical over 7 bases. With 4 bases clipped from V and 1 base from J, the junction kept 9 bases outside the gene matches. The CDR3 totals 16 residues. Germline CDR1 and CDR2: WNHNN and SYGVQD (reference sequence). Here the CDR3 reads CASSGGGAWVNYGYTF. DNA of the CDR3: TGCGCCAGCAGTGGAGGGGGCGCGTGGGTTAACTATGGCTACACCTTC.

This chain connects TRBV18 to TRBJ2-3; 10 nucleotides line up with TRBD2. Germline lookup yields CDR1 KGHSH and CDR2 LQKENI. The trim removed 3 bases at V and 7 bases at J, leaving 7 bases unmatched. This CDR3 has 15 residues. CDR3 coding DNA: TGTGCCAGCTCACCGAGCGGGGGGGCCCTAAATACGCAGTATTTT. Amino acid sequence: CASSPSGGALNTQYF.

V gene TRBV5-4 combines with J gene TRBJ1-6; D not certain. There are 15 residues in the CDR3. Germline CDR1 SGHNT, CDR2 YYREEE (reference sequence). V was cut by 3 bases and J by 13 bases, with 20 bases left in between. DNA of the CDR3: TGTGCCAGCAGCTCACCCGGCCGGGATTTCAACCCCCTCCACTTT. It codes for CASSSPGRDFNPLHF.

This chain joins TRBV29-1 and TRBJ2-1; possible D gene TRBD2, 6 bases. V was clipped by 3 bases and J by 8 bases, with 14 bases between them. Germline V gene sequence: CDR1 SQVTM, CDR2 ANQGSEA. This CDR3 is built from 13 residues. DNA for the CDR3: TGCAGCGTTGATAGACTAGAGTTTTATGAGCAGTTCTTC. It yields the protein CSVDRLEFYEQFF.

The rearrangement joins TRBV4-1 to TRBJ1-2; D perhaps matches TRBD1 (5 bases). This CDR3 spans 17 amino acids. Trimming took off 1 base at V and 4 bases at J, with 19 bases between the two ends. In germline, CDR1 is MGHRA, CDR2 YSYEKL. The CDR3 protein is CASSQVLRTNDSYGYTF. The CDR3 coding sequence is TGCGCCAGCAGCCAAGTTCTCAGGACGAACGACAGCTATGGCTACACCTTC.

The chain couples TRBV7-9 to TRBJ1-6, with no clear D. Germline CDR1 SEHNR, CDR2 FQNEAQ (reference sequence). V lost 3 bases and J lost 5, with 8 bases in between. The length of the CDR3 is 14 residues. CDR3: CASSFATNNSPLHF. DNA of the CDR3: TGTGCCAGCAGCTTTGCAACTAATAATTCACCCCTCCACTTT. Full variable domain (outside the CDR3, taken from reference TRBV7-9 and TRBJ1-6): DTGVSQNPRHKITKRGQNVTFRCDPISEHNRLYWYRQTLGQGPEFLTYFQNEAQLEKSRLLSDRFSAERPKGSFSTLEIQRTEQGDSAMYLCASSFATNNSPLHFGNGTRLTVT.

As DNA, the CDR3 is TGCGCCAGCAGCTTGGCAATCCACTCTGGGGCCAACGTCCTGACTTTC. It encodes CASSLAIHSGANVLTF. The chain couples TRBV5-1 to TRBJ2-6; D gene ambiguous. Looked up from germline, CDR1 is SGHRS and CDR2 is YFSETQ. The length of the CDR3 is 16 residues. V was cut by 0 bases and J by 0 bases, with 7 bases left in between.

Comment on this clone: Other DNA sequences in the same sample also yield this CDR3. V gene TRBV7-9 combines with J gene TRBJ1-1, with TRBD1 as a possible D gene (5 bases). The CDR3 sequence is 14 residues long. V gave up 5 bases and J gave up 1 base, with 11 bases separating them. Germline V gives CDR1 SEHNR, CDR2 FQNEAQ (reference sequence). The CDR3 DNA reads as TGTGCCAGCAGCGCCGGGGGGAAGAACACTGAAGCTTTCTTT. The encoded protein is CASSAGGKNTEAFF.

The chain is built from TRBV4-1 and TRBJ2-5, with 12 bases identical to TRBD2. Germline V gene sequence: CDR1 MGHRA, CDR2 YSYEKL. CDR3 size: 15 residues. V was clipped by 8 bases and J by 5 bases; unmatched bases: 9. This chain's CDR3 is CASRRLAGGWETQYF. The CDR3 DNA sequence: TGCGCCAGCCGGAGGCTAGCGGGGGGGTGGGAGACCCAGTACTTC.

The CDR3: CASSEEDRDYTF. CDR3 DNA sequence: TGTGCCAGCAGTGAAGAGGACAGGGACTACACCTTC. The rearrangement uses TRBV2 and TRBJ1-2; TRBD1 agrees at 8 bases. The CDR3 sequence is 12 residues long. The V and J ends lost 1 base and 10 bases, in that order; junction bases with no gene match: 2. CDR1 is SNHLY and CDR2 is FYNNEI in the germline V gene. The variable domain in full, completed from reference TRBV2 and TRBJ1-2, reads EPEVTQTPSHQVTQMGQEVILRCVPISNHLYFYWYRQILGQKVEFLVSFYNNEISEKSEIFDDQFSVERPDGSNFTLKIRSTKLEDSAMYFCASSEEDRDYTFGSGTRLTVV.